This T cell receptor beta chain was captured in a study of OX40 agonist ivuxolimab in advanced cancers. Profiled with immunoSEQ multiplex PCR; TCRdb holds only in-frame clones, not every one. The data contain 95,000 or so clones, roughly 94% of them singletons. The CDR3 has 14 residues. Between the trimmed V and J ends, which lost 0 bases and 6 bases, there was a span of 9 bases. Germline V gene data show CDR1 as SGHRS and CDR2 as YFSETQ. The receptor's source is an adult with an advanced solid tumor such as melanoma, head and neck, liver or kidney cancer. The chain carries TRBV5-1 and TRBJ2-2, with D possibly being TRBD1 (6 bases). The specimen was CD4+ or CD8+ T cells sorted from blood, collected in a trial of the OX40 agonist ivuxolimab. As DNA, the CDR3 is TGCGCCAGCAGCTTGGAAGGGGGATCCGGGGAGCTGTTTTTT. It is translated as CASSLEGGSGELFF.